The source of this T cell receptor (beta chain) is a study of siplizumab effects on memory and regulatory T cells. Study-level points and caveats: Proliferating siplizumab-cultured Tregs lacked confirmed suppressive function.

On this clone: The antigen is undetermined.

Clones were sequenced by immunoSEQ multiplex PCR, and TCRdb holds only the in-frame ones, with some missing. The data hold about 100,000 clones, with around 93% observed a single time. The germline V gene has CDR1 SQVTM and CDR2 ANQGSEA. CDR3 size: 12 residues. V was pared by 6 bases and J by 0 bases, with 8 bases between. This clonotype originated in a human donor in good health. What was sequenced was non-Treg CD4+ T cells sorted from blood. This rearrangement joins TRBV29-1 to TRBJ1-1; no firm D call. The CDR3 is CSVSGLNTEAFF. The CDR3 DNA reads as TGCAGCGTCTCCGGCCTGAACACTGAAGCTTTCTTT.